The next 3 T cell receptor delta chains were all read from a single sample in a study of Vδ1+ human thymocytes. Points from the study as a whole: Highly polyclonal TRG and TRD repertoires with Gaussian CDR3 length distributions appeared in thymus.

Antigens for these TCRs are unknown. Extracted RNA was reverse transcribed into cDNA. The CDR3 regions were amplified by multiplex PCR from V-gene primers to a constant-region primer. TCRdb redid the clone calls on the multiplex PCR reads with CATT. The top ten hold 0.5% of the sample, which has tens of thousands of delta-chain clones, 15% to 20% seen once. What was sequenced was Vdelta1+ gamma-delta thymocytes from the thymus. Subset denoted: FACS-sorted CD3+ TCRalphabeta- TCRVdelta1+ TCRVdelta2- thymocytes. The receptors stem from a boy in the first two years of life who had congenital heart surgery.

This clone was counted a few times. The rearrangement links TRDV1 to TRDJ1, with 9 bases lining up with TRDD2. Germline trimming cut 0 bases from V and 3 bases from J; bases unmatched to any gene: 26. Germline CDR1 TSWWSYY, CDR2 QGS. The CDR3 totals 23 residues. The CDR3 here is CALGELIWPSYRIGGCPADKLIF. Written as DNA, the CDR3 is TGTGCTCTTGGGGAACTAATCTGGCCTTCCTACAGGATCGGGGGCTGTCCGGCCGATAAACTCATCTTT.

The chain couples TRDV1 to TRDJ1, with TRDD2 as a possible D gene (7 bases). Trimming pared 2 bases from V and 0 bases from J, leaving 43 bases between. Germline CDR1 reads TSWWSYY; CDR2 reads QGS. The CDR3 is 26 residues long. The CDR3 sequence: CALGEGWGTDNLPPFRGTRYTDKLIF. CDR3 bases: TGTGCTCTTGGGGAAGGTTGGGGTACCGATAACCTTCCTCCCTTCAGGGGGACGCGGTACACCGATAAACTCATCTTT.

This clone was seen a handful of times. This sequence joins TRDV1 and TRDJ1, with 9 bases identical to TRDD3. This CDR3 spans 16 amino acids. The germline CDR1 and CDR2 sequences are TSWWSYY and QGS. V lost 3 bases to trimming and J lost 9 bases; unmatched junction nucleotides: 14. The CDR3 loop is CALGDRFPTGGKQLIF. The CDR3 DNA is TGTGCTCTTGGGGACCGATTTCCTACTGGGGGAAAACAACTCATCTTT.